The TCR beta chain under discussion was sequenced for a study of blood T cell repertoires in COVID-19. Study background: Sites across the United States, Italy and Spain contributed samples from acute and convalescent COVID-19. Sample material is recorded as cDNA or gDNA derived from T cells, B-cell-depleted T cells, or PBMCs.

The CDR3 sequence is 14 residues long. Germline V gives CDR1 MNHEY, CDR2 SMNVEV (reference sequence). The junction had 4 bases not matched to a gene; V was cut back by 6 bases and J by 4 bases. Authors' methods: Researchers report that nucleated cell counts were estimated from reference gene primer amplification. Sequenced by immunoSEQ multiplex PCR; TCRdb stores in-frame clones only, minus some. D and trimming were read from the DNA, whereas the V and J calls and clone size are those reported in that table. The sample has 250,000 or so clones, 83% seen once. The rearrangement joins TRBV27 to TRBJ2-2; TRBD1 aligns across 8 bases. The sample was peripheral blood. The TCR comes from a human donor in a cohort sampled during active COVID-19. CDR3 coding DNA: TGTGCCAGCAGGACAACAGGGGGCACCGGGGAGCTGTTTTTT. It is translated as CASRTTGGTGELFF.